This entry features one T cell receptor (beta chain) sequence. What it recognizes is unknown. Multiplex PCR with BIOMED2 TRB-A/B primer pools amplified TRB rearrangements. TCRdb used MiXCR to reprocess the multiplex PCR reads, holding one entry per CDR3 protein. Of some 21,000 distinct CDR3 sequences in the sample, around 30% are singletons; the top ten hold about 2.2%. The data derive from a study of T and B cells in COVID-19 patients. Study at large: Peripheral blood came from COVID-19 patients with active infection or after recovery.

The study's findings and limits: Few blood samples existed from mildly ill patients during symptoms or early in severe cases. Sorted SARS-CoV-2-responsive or tetramer+ T cells and CD4+, regulatory and CD8+ subsets were not yet sequenced. At recovery TRB diversity and richness exceeded healthy donors, after highly clonal active COVID-19 repertoires.

V was shortened by 5 bases and J by 5 bases, with 16 bases between the two germline ends. Germline V lookup: CDR1 SGHAT, CDR2 FQDESV (reference sequence). The CDR3 runs 14 residues. Blood genomic DNA input for TRB amplification was about 250-500 ng. The sequenced sample consisted of blood. This chain joins TRBV11-1 and TRBJ2-7; the D gene is possibly TRBD2 (5 bases). The TCR was taken from a human donor who had recovered from COVID-19. CDR3 sequence (DNA): TGTGCCAGCAGCCATCGCGGGCAGGCCCACGAGCAGTACTTC. Amino acids: CASSHRGQAHEQYF.